Below, one T cell receptor beta chain is given with its context. The antigen remains undetermined. This sample is part of a study of PD-1 blockade in classical Hodgkin lymphoma. The time point was: cycle 4 day 1 (C4D1), after less than 7 weeks of nivolumab. Exposure to brentuximab vedotin varied, and each patient had relapsed following autologous stem cell transplantation. Method: immunoSEQ multiplex PCR; TCRdb's copy keeps in-frame clones and lacks some. The table shows approximately 22,000 clones, with around 70% occurring only once. In germline, CDR1 is PRHDT, CDR2 FYEKMQ (reference sequence). This CDR3 region has 16 residues. V lost 5 bases to trimming and J lost 0 bases; unmatched junction nucleotides: 6. Study-wide results and caveats: Newly diagnosed patients reportedly had lower baseline TCR diversity than healthy donors.

The sample in question was peripheral blood mononuclear cells (PBMCs), obtained before the fourth cycle of nivolumab. The chain links TRBV13 to TRBJ2-7, with 11 bases lining up with TRBD1. This clonotype originated in a human donor with classical Hodgkin lymphoma. CDR3: CASSPGGQGDSYEQYF. The DNA for the CDR3 is TGTGCCAGCAGCCCTGGGGGACAGGGGGACTCCTACGAGCAGTACTTC. The full variable domain, with the rest looked up from reference TRBV13 and TRBJ2-7, is AAGVIQSPRHLIKEKRETATLKCYPIPRHDTVYWYQQGPGQDPQFLISFYEKMQSDKGSIPDRFSAQQFSDYHSELNMSSLELGDSALYFCASSPGGQGDSYEQYFGPGTRLTVT.